This T cell receptor beta chain was obtained from a study of T cell repertoires in cytomegalovirus infection. At the level of the study: Carrying CMV and the relevant HLA type showed in public TCR beta signatures.

Ten or more counts support this clonotype. Its specificity is not known. Using its own MiXCR run on the reads, TCRdb lists one record per CDR3 protein. The sample lists about 240,000 distinct CDR3 sequences; around 6.4% were seen once. Study-wide points: HLA-C-restricted, CMV-specific TCR beta clonotypes were dominant ex vivo. The cumulative frequency of public TCR beta families distinguished individuals who carried CMV together with the relevant HLA.

The germline CDR1 and CDR2 sequences are SGHAT and FQNNGV. The CDR3 consists of 15 residues. V was shortened by 4 bases and J by 0 bases, with 10 bases between the two germline ends. This chain connects TRBV11-2 to TRBJ2-1; D uncertain. The clonotype originates from a human donor in good health (CMV status not recorded). Some clones in this sample may be carry-over from other donors' samples. The sequencing sample was made of PBMCs. The CDR3 bases are TGTGCCAGCAGCTCGAAATGGGCCTCCTACAATGAGCAGTTCTTC. The encoded protein is CASSSKWASYNEQFF.